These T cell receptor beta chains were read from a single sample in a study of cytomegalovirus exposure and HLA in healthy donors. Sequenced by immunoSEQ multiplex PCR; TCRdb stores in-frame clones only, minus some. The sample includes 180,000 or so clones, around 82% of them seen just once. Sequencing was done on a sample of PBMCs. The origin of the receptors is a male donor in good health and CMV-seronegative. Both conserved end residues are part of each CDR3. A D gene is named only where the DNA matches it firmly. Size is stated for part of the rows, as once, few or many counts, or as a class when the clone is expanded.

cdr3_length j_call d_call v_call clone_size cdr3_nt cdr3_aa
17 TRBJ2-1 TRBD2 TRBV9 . TGTGCCAGCAGCGTAGCCCCTACTAGCGGGGGCCGCGGTGAGCAGTTCTTC CASSVAPTSGGRGEQFF
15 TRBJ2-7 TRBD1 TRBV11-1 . TGTGCCAGCAGCCCTGGACAGGGGGCCTTCTACGAGCAGTACTTC CASSPGQGAFYEQYF
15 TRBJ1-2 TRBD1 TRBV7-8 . TGTGCCAGCAGCTTAGGAGGACAGGGGGCAGGAGGCTACACCTTC CASSLGGQGAGGYTF
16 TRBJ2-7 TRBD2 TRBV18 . TGTGCCAGCTCACCGGGACTAGCGGGTTACTCCTACGAGCAGTACTTC CASSPGLAGYSYEQYF
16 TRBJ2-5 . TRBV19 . TGTGCCAGTAGCCCGGCCCCAAGATCTGGAGAAGAGACCCAGTACTTC CASSPAPRSGEETQYF
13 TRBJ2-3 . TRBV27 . TGTGCCAGCAGTTCAGGGGGGCTGGTTACGCAGTATTTT CASSSGGLVTQYF
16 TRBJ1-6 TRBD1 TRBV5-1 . TGCGCCAGCAGCAAGGACAGGGTTGAGAATAATTCACCCCTCCACTTT CASSKDRVENNSPLHF
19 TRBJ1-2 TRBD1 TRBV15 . TGTGCCACCAGCAGAGATCCATGGGGACAGAGTATTTCTAACTATGGCTACACCTTC CATSRDPWGQSISNYGYTF
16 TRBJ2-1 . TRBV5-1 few TGCGCCAGCAGCTTGAGGAGCGGCGGCTCCTACAATGAGCAGTTCTTC CASSLRSGGSYNEQFF
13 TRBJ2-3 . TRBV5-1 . TGCGCCAGCAGCTCGGGTCTCACAGATACGCAGTATTTT CASSSGLTDTQYF
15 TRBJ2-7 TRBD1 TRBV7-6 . TGTGCCAGCAGCTCCGCTGACAGGGGACCCTACGAGCAGTACTTC CASSSADRGPYEQYF
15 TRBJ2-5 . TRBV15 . TGTGCCACCAGCATGGCAGGGGTGCGGCAAGAGACCCAGTACTTC CATSMAGVRQETQYF
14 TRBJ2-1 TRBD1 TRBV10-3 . TGTGCCATCAGGGCCGGGACAGCCACGAATGAGCAGTTCTTC CAIRAGTATNEQFF
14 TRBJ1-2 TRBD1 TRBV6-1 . TGTGCCAGTAAACGACAGGGCGCTGGGTATGGCTACACCTTC CASKRQGAGYGYTF
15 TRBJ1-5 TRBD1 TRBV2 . TGTGCCAGCAGTTCACAGGGGGTGGTAGGTCAGCCCCAGCATTTT CASSSQGVVGQPQHF
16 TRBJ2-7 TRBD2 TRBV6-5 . TGTGCCAGCAGTTACGGACTAGCGGGGGGAAGATACGAGCAGTACTTC CASSYGLAGGRYEQYF
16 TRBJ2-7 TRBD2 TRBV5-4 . TGTGCCAGCAGCCCCCCGGGTCGGGAGGGGTCCTACGAGCAGTACTTC CASSPPGREGSYEQYF
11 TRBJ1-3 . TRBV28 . TGTGCCAGCACCTATGGAAACACCATATATTTT CASTYGNTIYF
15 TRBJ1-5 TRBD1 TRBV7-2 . TGTGCCAGCAGCCGGCCAGACAGGGGCAATCAGCCCCAGCATTTT CASSRPDRGNQPQHF
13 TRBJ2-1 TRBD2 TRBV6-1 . TGTGCCGCATGGGGACTAGCGGAAAATGAGCAGTTCTTC CAAWGLAENEQFF
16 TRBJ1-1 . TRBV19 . TGTGCCAGTAGTTCCGGGCAGGGCCTTATGAACACTGAAGCTTTCTTT CASSSGQGLMNTEAFF
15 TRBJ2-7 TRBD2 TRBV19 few TGTGCCAGTAGCCCCGGGACTACTCGCCCCTACGAGCAGTACTTC CASSPGTTRPYEQYF
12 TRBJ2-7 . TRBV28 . TGTGCCAGCAGTATGCGGGTGAGCGAGCAGTACTTC CASSMRVSEQYF
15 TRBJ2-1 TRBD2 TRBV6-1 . TGTGCCAGCAGTGAAGCGCGGGGGAGATACAATGAGCAGTTCTTC CASSEARGRYNEQFF
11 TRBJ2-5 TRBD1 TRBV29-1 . TGCAGCGTTAGGACAGGGTCGACCCAGTACTTC CSVRTGSTQYF
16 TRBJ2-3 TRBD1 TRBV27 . TGTGCCAGCAGTTCCATAGACAGGGTCGGCACAGATACGCAGTATTTT CASSSIDRVGTDTQYF
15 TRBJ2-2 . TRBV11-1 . TGTGCCAGCAGCTTTCCCGTATCGAACACCGGGGAGCTGTTTTTT CASSFPVSNTGELFF
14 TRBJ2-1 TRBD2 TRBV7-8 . TGTGCCAGCAGCTTGGGGACTAGCGGCTCGAATAGGTTCTTC CASSLGTSGSNRFF
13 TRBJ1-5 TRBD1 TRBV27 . TGTGCCAGCAGAGGACAGGGGAATCAGCCCCAGCATTTT CASRGQGNQPQHF
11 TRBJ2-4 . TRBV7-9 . TGTTCCAGCAGCCCCGGACAGATTCAGTACTTC CSSSPGQIQYF
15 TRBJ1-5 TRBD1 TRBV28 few TGTGCCAGCAGCCCTGACAGGGGGCTTGGGCAGCCCCAGCATTTT CASSPDRGLGQPQHF
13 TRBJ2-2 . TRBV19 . TGTGCCAGTAGTATGCAACTAGTCGGGGAGCTGTTTTTT CASSMQLVGELFF
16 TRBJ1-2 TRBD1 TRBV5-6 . TGTGCCAGCAGCTTCGAGGGGACAGGGGGGAGCCGAGGCTACACCTTC CASSFEGTGGSRGYTF
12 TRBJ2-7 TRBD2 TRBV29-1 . TGCAGCGTTGATCGGATAGCGGGAGGGCAGTACTTC CSVDRIAGGQYF
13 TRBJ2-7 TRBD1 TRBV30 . TGTGCCTGGAGCCGGGACAGGCCCTACGAGCAGTACTTC CAWSRDRPYEQYF
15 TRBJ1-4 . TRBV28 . TGTGCCAGCAGTTTACCCGGGGAGAAGAGTGAAAAACTGTTTTTT CASSLPGEKSEKLFF
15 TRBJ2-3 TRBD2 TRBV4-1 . TGCGCCAGCAGCCACCCGCGGGGGAGCACAGATACGCAGTATTTT CASSHPRGSTDTQYF
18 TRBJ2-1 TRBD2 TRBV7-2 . TGTGCCAGCAGCTTAGGATTGGTGGGTAGCGGGGGCAAATCTGAGCAGTTCTTC CASSLGLVGSGGKSEQFF
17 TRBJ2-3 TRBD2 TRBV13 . TGTGCCAGCAGCTTCCGCGGGGGGGCCACCCACACAGATACGCAGTATTTT CASSFRGGATHTDTQYF
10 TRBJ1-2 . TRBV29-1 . TGCAGCGCTCCAGGGGAAGGCTACACCTTC CSAPGEGYTF
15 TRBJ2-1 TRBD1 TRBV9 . TGTGCCAGCAGCGGAGGGACAGCCGGATGGGATGAGCAGTTCTTC CASSGGTAGWDEQFF